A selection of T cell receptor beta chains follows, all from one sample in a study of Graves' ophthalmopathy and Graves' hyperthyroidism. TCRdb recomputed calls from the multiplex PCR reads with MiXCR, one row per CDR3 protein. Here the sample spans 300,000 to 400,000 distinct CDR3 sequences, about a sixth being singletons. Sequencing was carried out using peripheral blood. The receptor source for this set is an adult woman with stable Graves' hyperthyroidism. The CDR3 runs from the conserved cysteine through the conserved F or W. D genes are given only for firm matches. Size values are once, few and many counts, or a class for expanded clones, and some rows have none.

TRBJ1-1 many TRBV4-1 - TGCGCCAGCAGCCACCGAACAGGTCCCACTGAAGCTTTCTTT CASSHRTGPTEAFF
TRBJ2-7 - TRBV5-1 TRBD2 TGCGCCAGCAGCCCCGGGACTAGTCACGAGCAGTACTTC CASSPGTSHEQYF
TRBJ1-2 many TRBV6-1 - TGTGCCAGCAGTCAGGGGTTGGGGGCGAACTATGGCTACACCTTC CASSQGLGANYGYTF
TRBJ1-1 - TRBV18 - TGTGCCAGCTCACCAACGGGGGGGGCAGACACTGAAGCTTTCTTT CASSPTGGADTEAFF
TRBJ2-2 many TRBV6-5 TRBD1 TGTGCCAGCAGTAGGGACAGGCTTAACACCGGGGAGCTGTTTTTT CASSRDRLNTGELFF
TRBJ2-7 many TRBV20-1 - TGCAGTGCTAGTTCGAGTCTGGAGGGCCATTACGAGCAGTACTTC CSASSSLEGHYEQYF
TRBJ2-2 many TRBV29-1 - TGCAGCGTTGAAGCCCAAGCGGCCGGGGAGCTGTTTTTT CSVEAQAAGELFF
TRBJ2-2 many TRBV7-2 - TGTGCCAGCAGCTTATCTTCCGGGGAGCTGTTTTTT CASSLSSGELFF
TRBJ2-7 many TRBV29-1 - TGCAGCCCCGGCAGGGGTTTCGACGAGCAGTACTTC CSPGRGFDEQYF
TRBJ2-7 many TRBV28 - TGTGCCAGCAGACCTCCGGGACTTAAAGTCTACGAGCAGTACTTC CASRPPGLKVYEQYF
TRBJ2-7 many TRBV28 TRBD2 TGTGCCAGCAGCCCCCCGAGCGGGGACTACGAGCAGTACTTC CASSPPSGDYEQYF
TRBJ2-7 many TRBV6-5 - TGTGCCAGCACCCCCGGAGGAACCTACGAGCAGTACTTC CASTPGGTYEQYF
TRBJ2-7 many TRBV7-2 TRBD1 TGTGCCAGCAGCGTCGACAGGGGTCTCCACGAGCAGTACTTC CASSVDRGLHEQYF
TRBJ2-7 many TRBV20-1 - TGCAGTGCTAGAGGACTCGAGGGATTTGAGCAGTACTTC CSARGLEGFEQYF
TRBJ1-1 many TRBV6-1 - TGTGCCAGCACACCACAGGAGAACACTGAAGCTTTCTTT CASTPQENTEAFF
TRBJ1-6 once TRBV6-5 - TGTGCCAGCTCCAATAGGGAAGATTCACCCCTCCACTTT CASSNREDSPLHF
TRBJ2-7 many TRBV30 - TGTGCCTGGAGTGTTGGAGGGATCCCCTACGAGCAGTACTTC CAWSVGGIPYEQYF
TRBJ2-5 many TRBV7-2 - TGTGCCAGCAGCCCGACCGAGGGAGAGACCCAGTACTTC CASSPTEGETQYF
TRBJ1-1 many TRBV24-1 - TGTGCCACCAGTGTCGGACCGAACACTGAAGCTTTCTTT CATSVGPNTEAFF
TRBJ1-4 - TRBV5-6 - TGTGCCAGCAGCTTGTCTACAGGGACCCTTGCAACTAATGAAAAACTGTTTTTT CASSLSTGTLATNEKLFF
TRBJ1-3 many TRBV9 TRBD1 TGTGCCAGCAGCGTAGACAGGGGCCCTGGAAACACCATATATTTT CASSVDRGPGNTIYF
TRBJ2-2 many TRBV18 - TGTGCCAGCTCACCCCTGACGATCACCGGGGAGCTGTTTTTT CASSPLTITGELFF
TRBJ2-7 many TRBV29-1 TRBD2 TGCAGCGTTGTTGAGCGCGGGAGTATGTACGAGCAGTACTTC CSVVERGSMYEQYF
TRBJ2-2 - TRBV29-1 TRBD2 TGCAGCCTAGCGGGACGGTCGGGCACCGGGGAGCTGTTTTTT CSLAGRSGTGELFF
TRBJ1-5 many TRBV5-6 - TGTGCCAGCAGCTTGTGGGGGGTAAGCAATCAGCCCCAGCATTTT CASSLWGVSNQPQHF
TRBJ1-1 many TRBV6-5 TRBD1 TGTGCCAGCAGCTGGGACAGGGTGGGAGATGAAGCTTTCTTT CASSWDRVGDEAFF
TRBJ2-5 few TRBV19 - TGTGCCAGTAGTGGGTACATAAACCAAGAGACCCAGTACTTC CASSGYINQETQYF
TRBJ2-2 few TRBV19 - TGTGCCAGTAGTCCTTTTAGGACGGTGAACACCGGGGAGCTGTTTTTT CASSPFRTVNTGELFF
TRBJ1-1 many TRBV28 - TGTGCCAGCAGTTTAGCCGGGGGCTTTCACACTGAAGCTTTCTTT CASSLAGGFHTEAFF
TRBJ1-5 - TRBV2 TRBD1 TGTGCCAGCAGACTTACAGGGGAGGCTAGCAATCAGCCCCAGCATTTT CASRLTGEASNQPQHF
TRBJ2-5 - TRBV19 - TGTGCCAGTAAGACTAGGACCGAAGAGACCCAGTACTTC CASKTRTEETQYF
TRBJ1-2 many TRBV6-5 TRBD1 TGTGCCAGCAGCTGGGACAGGGCGAACTATGGCTACACCTTC CASSWDRANYGYTF
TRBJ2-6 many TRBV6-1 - TGTGCCAGCAGGTCCGACAGTGCTGGGGCCAACGTCCTGACTTTC CASRSDSAGANVLTF
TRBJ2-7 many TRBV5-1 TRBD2 TGCGCCAGCAGCCCGGGACTAGCGGGAGCCCACGAGCAGTACTTC CASSPGLAGAHEQYF
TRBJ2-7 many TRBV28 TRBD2 TGTGCCAGCAGTTTACCCTCGGGGGGGACCTACGAGCAGTACTTC CASSLPSGGTYEQYF
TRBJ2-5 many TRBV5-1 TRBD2 TGCGCCAGCAGCTCCAAATTCCAGACTAGCGGACTGACCGAGACCCAGTACTTC CASSSKFQTSGLTETQYF
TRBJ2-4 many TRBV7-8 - TGTGCCAGCAGCTTTGAGCCAAGGAACATTCAGTACTTC CASSFEPRNIQYF
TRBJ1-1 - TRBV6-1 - TGTGCCAGCAGTCCCTCTGACAGACCTGAAGCTTTCTTT CASSPSDRPEAFF
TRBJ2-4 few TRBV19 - TGTGCCAGCGCCCCCGTTGGAAACATTCAGTACTTC CASAPVGNIQYF
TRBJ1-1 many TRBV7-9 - TGTGCCAGCAGCTTACGGGGTTTGGCTCTGGCTGAAGCTTTCTTT CASSLRGLALAEAFF
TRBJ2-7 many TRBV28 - TGTGCCAGCAGTTTTCTTCTCGGACTGACGAGCTCCTACGAGCAGTACTTC CASSFLLGLTSSYEQYF
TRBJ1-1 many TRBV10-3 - TGTGCCATCAGGACCAACAGGAACACTGAAGCTTTCTTT CAIRTNRNTEAFF
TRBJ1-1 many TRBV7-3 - TGTGCCAGCAGCTTAATTTCAGGTTTGCGGAACACTGAAGCTTTCTTT CASSLISGLRNTEAFF
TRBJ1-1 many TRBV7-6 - TGTGCCAGCAGCTTAGAAACCGGCAGGATCCACACTGAAGCTTTCTTT CASSLETGRIHTEAFF
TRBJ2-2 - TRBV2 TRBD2 TGTGCCAGCAGTTTCGTCCTAGCGGGAGTGACCACCGGGGAGCTGTTTTTT CASSFVLAGVTTGELFF
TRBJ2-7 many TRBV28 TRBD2 TGTGCCAGCAGTTTTTTAGCGGGAGTGGACGAGCAGTACTTC CASSFLAGVDEQYF
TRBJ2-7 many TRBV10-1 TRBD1 TGCGCCAGCAGAGAAGACGGGACAGGGGGCGAGCAGTACTTC CASREDGTGGEQYF
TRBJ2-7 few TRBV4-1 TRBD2 TGCGCCAGCGGGCTAGCGGGAGTCTACGAGCAGTACTTC CASGLAGVYEQYF
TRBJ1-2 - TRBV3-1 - TGTGCCAGCAGCCACAATGGACAGACCGGGGGCTACACCTTC CASSHNGQTGGYTF
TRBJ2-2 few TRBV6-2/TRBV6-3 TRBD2 TGTGCCAGCAGTTACGGGCTAGCGGGAGCCGGGGAGCTGTTTTTT CASSYGLAGAGELFF
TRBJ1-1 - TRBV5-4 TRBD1 TGTGCCAGCAGCTTGGAAGGGGGCTGGTCCGTGAACACTGAAGCTTTCTTT CASSLEGGWSVNTEAFF
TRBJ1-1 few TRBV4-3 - TGCGCCAGCAGCCAAAGTGTCGGCGCTATGAACACTGAAGCTTTCTTT CASSQSVGAMNTEAFF
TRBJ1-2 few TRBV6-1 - TGTGCCAGCAGTCCCCAAGGACGGAGGTATGGCTACACCTTC CASSPQGRRYGYTF
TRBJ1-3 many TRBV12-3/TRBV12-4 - TGTGCCAGCAGCCTGAACTGGAACACCATATATTTT CASSLNWNTIYF
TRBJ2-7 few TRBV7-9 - TGTGCCAGCACCCTAGACGGCGGCGCCTACGAGCAGTACTTC CASTLDGGAYEQYF
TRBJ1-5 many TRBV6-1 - TGTGCCAGCAGAGATGGTGTTTTGGGAGCCCAGCATTTT CASRDGVLGAQHF
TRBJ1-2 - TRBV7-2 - TGTGCCAGCAGCTTGGGCGGACAAGAATATGGCTACACCTTC CASSLGGQEYGYTF
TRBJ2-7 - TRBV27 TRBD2 TGTGCCAGCAGCCACCTCGGGACTAGCGGGAGTTCCCACGAGCAGTACTTC CASSHLGTSGSSHEQYF
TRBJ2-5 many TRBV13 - TGTGCCAGCAGCAAAGGGGTTCGTAGTGCCCCACACAGGACCCAGTACTTC CASSKGVRSAPHRTQYF
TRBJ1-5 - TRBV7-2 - TGTGCCAGCAGCTCTTCACTGGAAAATCAGCCCCAGCATTTT CASSSSLENQPQHF